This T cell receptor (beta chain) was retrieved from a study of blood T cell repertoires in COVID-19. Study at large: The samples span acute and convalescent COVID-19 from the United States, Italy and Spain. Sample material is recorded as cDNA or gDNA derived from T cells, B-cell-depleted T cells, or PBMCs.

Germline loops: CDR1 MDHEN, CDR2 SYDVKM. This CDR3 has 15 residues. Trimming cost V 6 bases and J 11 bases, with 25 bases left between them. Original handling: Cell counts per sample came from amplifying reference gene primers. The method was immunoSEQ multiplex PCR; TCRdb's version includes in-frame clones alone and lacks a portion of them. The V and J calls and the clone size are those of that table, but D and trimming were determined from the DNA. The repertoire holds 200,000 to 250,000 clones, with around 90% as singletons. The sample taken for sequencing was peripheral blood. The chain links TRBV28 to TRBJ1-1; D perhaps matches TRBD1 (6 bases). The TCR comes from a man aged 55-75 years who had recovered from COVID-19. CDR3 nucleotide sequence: TGTGCCAGCAGCCCACCTGGAGGGGGGGATCGTAGGGCTTTCTTT. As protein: CASSPPGGGDRRAFF.